This T cell receptor beta chain was profiled in a study of shared clonotypes between healthy human individuals. Whole-study results and caveats: The sharing of 5% to 5.5% of naive CD4 clonotypes was seen across a handful of donors.

Assay: immunoSEQ multiplex PCR; the TCRdb copy retains only in-frame clones and omits some. The sample yields about 2.4 million clones, roughly 92% seen once. Comment on this clone: Antigen specificity is unknown.

The CDR3 consists of 11 residues. V gave up 0 bases and J gave up 7 bases, with 4 bases separating them. Germline values: CDR1 DFQATT, CDR2 SNEGSKA (reference sequence). The clonotype was recovered from a man aged 18 to 35 in good health. The V gene is TRBV20-1, the J gene TRBJ2-1; D not certain. Sequencing used naive CD4+ T cells sorted from blood. The sample's subset: CD45RA+ positively selected. The CDR3 DNA reads as TGCAGTGCTAGAGAGCTGAATGAGCAGTTCTTC. Amino acids: CSARELNEQFF.